Below are 26 T cell receptor beta chains sequenced from a single sample in a study of tumor and adjacent non-tumor tissue in lung cancer. Three rounds of nested PCR, following a modified ARM-PCR protocol, produced the TCRbeta library. TCRdb reprocessed the multiplex PCR reads with MiXCR, giving one entry per CDR3 protein. The table records tens of thousands of distinct CDR3 sequences, around 80% of them present only once. This sample's RNA came from whole unsorted tissue. This non-tumor lung sample came from over 3 cm beyond the tumor edge. Sequenced sample: distant non-tumor lung tissue. The receptors here all came from a man aged 55 to 69 with non-small cell lung cancer.

About this clonotype: Sequence at one end of the junction differs from germline and may be a read error. The gene calls are TRBV11-1 and TRBJ2-1, with 12 bases that match TRBD2. The CDR3 is 15 residues long. Per germline, CDR1 SGHAT and CDR2 FQDESV (reference sequence). The CDR3 DNA reads as TGTACCAGCAGCCTGTGGACTAGCGGGAACGATGAACAGTTCTTC. Translation gives CTSSLWTSGNDEQFF. The full variable domain, in which reference TRBV11-1 and TRBJ2-1 provide the parts outside the CDR3, is EAEVAQSPRYKITEKSQAVAFWCDPISGHATLYWYRQILGQGPELLVQFQDESVVDDSQLPKDRFSAERLKGVDSTLKIQPAELGDSAMYLCTSSLWTSGNDEQFFGPGTRLTVL.

The V call is TRBV12-3 or TRBV12-4, the J call TRBJ2-7, with 11 bases matching TRBD1. The trim removed 7 bases at V and 6 bases at J, leaving 8 bases unmatched. The length of the CDR3 is 14 residues. For the CDR3, the DNA is TGTGCCAGCACCCACGGGACAGGGGGTCTCGAGCAGTACTTC. As protein: CASTHGTGGLEQYF.

The chain employs TRBV6-6 and TRBJ2-1; D might be TRBD2 (6 bases). The CDR3 consists of 16 residues. The germline V and J ends were trimmed by 0 bases and 13 bases, with 22 bases remaining between them. Germline lookup yields CDR1 MNHNY and CDR2 SVGAGI (reference sequence). The CDR3 loop reads CASSYSRGGILPDQFF. The CDR3 bases are TGTGCCAGCAGTTACTCGAGGGGCGGGATTCTCCCTGATCAGTTCTTC.

This clonotype came up many times. This chain uses TRBV6-5 with TRBJ1-6; TRBD1 is a possible D gene (5 bases). With 5 bases removed from V and 11 bases from J, the gap between germline ends came to 10 bases. CDR3 length: 12 amino acids. Germline V gene data show CDR1 as MNHEY and CDR2 as SVGAGI. The CDR3 coding sequence is TGTGCCAGCAGTGCTCGGGGGGCACCCCTCCACTTT. Translation: CASSARGAPLHF.

J is TRBJ2-1 and V is TRBV18; TRBD2 agrees at 10 bases. The CDR3 extends over 17 amino acids. Germline assignment: CDR1 KGHSH and CDR2 LQKENI. V lost 2 bases and J lost 5; bases outside the gene matches: 9. CDR3 DNA: TGTGCCAGCTCACCAAGGGAAGCAGCGGGAGGGGACAATGAGCAGTTCTTC. Protein product: CASSPREAAGGDNEQFF. Complete variable domain (other parts from reference TRBV18 and TRBJ2-1): NAGVMQNPRHLVRRRGQEARLRCSPMKGHSHVYWYRQLPEEGLKFMVYLQKENIIDESGMPKERFSAEFPKEGPSILRIQQVVRGDSAAYFCASSPREAAGGDNEQFFGPGTRLTVL.

On this clonotype itself: An end of the junction does not agree with germline; a read error may underlie this. The chain recombines TRBV29-1 with TRBJ2-6, with a tentative D call TRBD1 (5 bases). The germline CDR1 and CDR2 sequences are SQVTM and ANQGSEA. This CDR3 contains 16 residues. The CDR3 DNA is TGCAACGTTGAAGATTGCGCAGGGCCTGGGGCCAACGTCCAGACTTTC. Translating it yields CNVEDCAGPGANVQTF.

The CDR3 is CASSLAVETSLFF. The CDR3 nucleotides read TGTGCCAGCAGTCTCGCCGTAGAGACCTCCCTCTTTTTT. This chain links TRBV6-5 with TRBJ1-4; no clear D. This CDR3 has 13 amino acids. V gave up 5 bases and J gave up 17 bases, with 21 bases separating them. The germline V gene encodes CDR1 MNHEY and CDR2 SVGAGI.

With regard to this clonotype: At one end, the junction sequence differs from germline, possibly due to a read error. The genes are TRBV5-4 and TRBJ1-2; no clear D gene. Germline CDR1 is SGHNT and CDR2 is YYREEE (reference sequence). This CDR3 is 14 amino acids long. CDR3 coding DNA: TGTGCCGGCAGCGATAGGGATCCTAACTATGACTACACCTTC. This codes for CAGSDRDPNYDYTF.

Regarding this clonotype: A much larger clone lies one base from this, so it may be a read error. The rearrangement links TRBV28 to TRBJ2-1; possibly TRBD2 for D (5 bases). This CDR3 is 14 amino acids long. Trimming shortened V by 8 bases and J by 4 bases, and 15 bases separated the two germline ends. Germline V gene data show CDR1 as MDHEN and CDR2 as SYDVKM. The CDR3 protein is CASRPGLPYNEQFF. Written as DNA, the CDR3 is TGTGCCAGCCGTCCCGGACTGCCTTACAATGAGCAGTTCTTC.

Points on this clonotype: The junction differs from germline at one of its ends, possibly a read error. The chain is built from TRBV6-1 and TRBJ1-4; no clear D. CDR3 length: 13 amino acids. Germline lookup yields CDR1 MNHNS and CDR2 SASEGT. In DNA, the CDR3 is TGTGCCAACAGCGACTCAACTAATGAAAAACTGTTCTTT. Its translation is CANSDSTNEKLFF.

About this clonotype: One end of the junction fails to match germline, which may point to a read error. The chain links TRBV11-1 to TRBJ2-3; 11 nucleotides line up with TRBD2. The CDR3 spans 16 residues. The germline CDR1 and CDR2 sequences are SGHAT and FQDESV (reference sequence). The CDR3 region has the DNA TGCGCCAGCAGCTTGACTAGCGGGGCTAGCACAGATACGCACTATTTT. Amino acid sequence: CASSLTSGASTDTHYF.

About this clonotype: Since a much larger clone is just one base distant, this may be a read error. This chain connects TRBV5-6 to TRBJ2-5; TRBD1 or TRBD2 may be the D gene (6 bases each). The CDR3 runs to 15 residues. With 5 bases removed from V and 3 bases from J, the gap between germline ends came to 17 bases. Germline CDR1 is SGHDT and CDR2 is YYEEEE. CDR3 sequence: CASSIEGGREETQYF. The DNA for the CDR3 is TGTGCCAGCAGTATCGAGGGGGGCCGAGAAGAGACCCAGTACTTC.

This clonotype was seen a few times. V and J are TRBV6-5 and TRBJ2-1, with a possible D match to TRBD1 (6 bases). V gave up 5 bases and J gave up 4 bases, with 21 bases separating them. This CDR3 comprises 17 residues. Germline CDR1 and CDR2: MNHEY and SVGAGI. The CDR3 DNA sequence: TGTGCCAGCAGTACTACAAGGGCCTCCGGGACATACAATGAGCAGTTCTTC. It yields the protein CASSTTRASGTYNEQFF.

With regard to this clonotype: Compared with germline, one end of the junction differs, possibly owing to a read error. CDR3 sequence: CANSARAGSSYEQYF. The CDR3 region has the DNA TGTGCCAACAGCGCCCGGGCAGGGTCCTCCTACGAGCAGTACTTC. The V gene is TRBV13, the J gene TRBJ2-7, with D maybe TRBD1 (5 bases). Per the germline V gene, CDR1 is PRHDT and CDR2 is FYEKMQ (reference sequence). The CDR3 length is 15 residues.

As regards this clonotype: This clone may be a read error of a much larger clone one base away. The rearrangement uses TRBV28 and TRBJ2-7, with TRBD1 matching over 9 bases. V dropped 5 bases and J dropped 2; count of bases not matched to a gene: 13. CDR1 and CDR2 from the germline V gene are MDHEN and SYDVKM. The CDR3 loop spans 17 amino acids. CDR3: CASSLLTPGTGTYEQYF. CDR3 DNA sequence: TGTGCCAGCAGTCTCCTTACACCCGGGACAGGGACCTACGAGCAGTACTTC.

Comment on this clonotype: No conserved phenylalanine or tryptophan is present at the end of the CDR3, so a read error is the likely explanation. The limits of the CDR3 on the DNA are not certain, so only TCRdb's listed CDR3 is given. This rearrangement joins TRBV5-4 to TRBJ2-7; the table assigns TRBD1, which was not confirmed against the DNA. Germline V gene data show CDR1 as SGHNT and CDR2 as YYREEE (reference sequence). The CDR3 is made up of 15 amino acids, end residues included. CDR3: CASSQDRATSDEHYY.

The count of this clonotype is one. It may be a read error: a sequence one base away is much more abundant. The V and J genes are TRBV5-1 and TRBJ2-1; D not resolved. From germline, CDR1 is SGHRS and CDR2 YFSETQ. The CDR3 is 14 residues long. V lost 5 bases to trimming and J lost 1 base, with 10 bases between them. CDR3 protein: CASSLQLSYNEQFF. The CDR3 coding sequence is TGCGCCAGCAGTCTACAGTTGTCCTACAATGAGCAGTTCTTC. Drawing the rest from reference TRBV5-1 and TRBJ2-1, the complete variable domain is KAGVTQTPRYLIKTRGQQVTLSCSPISGHRSVSWYQQTPGQGLQFLFEYFSETQRNKGNFPGRFSGRQFSNSRSEMNVSTLELGDSALYLCASSLQLSYNEQFFGPGTRLTVL.

Remarks on this clonotype: The CDR3 carries no conserved terminal phenylalanine or tryptophan, so it likely arises from a read error. This chain joins TRBV6-6 and TRBJ2-7; D gene unclear. The CDR3 is 11 amino acids. Per the germline V gene, CDR1 is MNHNY and CDR2 is SVGAGI (reference sequence). The CDR3 sequence: CASSASYKQYL. The CDR3 DNA follows: TGTGCCAGCAGTGCCTCCTACAAGCAGTACTTA.

In its sample, this clonotype was seen many times. The gene calls are TRBV20-1 and TRBJ2-1; TRBD2 matches at 10 bases. The V gene's germline CDR1 is DFQATT and CDR2 SNEGSKA (reference sequence). The CDR3 contains 15 residues. The J segment lost 5 bases and the V segment lost 6 bases, leaving 10 bases of the junction unmatched. In DNA, the CDR3 is TGCAGTGCCAGGGGCGGGACTAGCGTTGACAATGAGCAGTTCTTC. Translation gives CSARGGTSVDNEQFF.

V gene TRBV20-1 combines with J gene TRBJ2-1, with D possibly being TRBD2 (5 bases). Trimming cost V 0 bases and J 8 bases, with 14 bases left between them. This CDR3 is built from 14 residues. CDR1 DFQATT and CDR2 SNEGSKA come from the germline V gene (reference sequence). CDR3 amino acids: CSARDQLTSYEQFF. The CDR3 nucleotides read TGCAGTGCTAGAGATCAACTAACTAGTTATGAGCAGTTCTTC.

A note on this clonotype: A much larger clone sits a single nucleotide away, making a read error possible. This likely comes from a read error, as the CDR3 has no conserved phenylalanine or tryptophan at its end. This chain connects TRBV20-1 to TRBJ2-3, with D unresolved. CDR1 DFQATT and CDR2 SNEGSKA come from the germline V gene (reference sequence). V was cut by 6 bases and J by 2 bases, with 9 bases left in between. The CDR3 is 12 amino acids. As DNA, the CDR3 is TGCAGTGCCACCCGTCCCACAGATACGCAGTATCTT. It specifies CSATRPTDTQYL.

About this clonotype: One junction end does not reproduce the germline sequence, and a read error may be involved. The chain couples TRBV5-4 to TRBJ2-3; 12 positions agree with TRBD2. The CDR3 covers 19 residues. Per germline, CDR1 SGHNT and CDR2 YYREEE (reference sequence). This chain's CDR3 is CVSSLAYTASGRGTDTQYF. In DNA form, the CDR3 reads TGTGTCAGCAGCTTGGCGTATACGGCTAGCGGGAGGGGGACAGATACGCAGTATTTT.

Regarding this clonotype: A read error is possible here, since a much larger clone lies one base away. This chain joins TRBV7-8 and TRBJ1-1, with TRBD1 matching over 8 bases. Germline V gene lookup returns CDR1 SGHVS and CDR2 FQNEAQ. CDR3 length: 15 amino acids. The CDR3 loop is CACSARTGRDTEAFF. The CDR3 coding sequence is TGTGCCTGCAGCGCTCGGACAGGGCGGGACACTGAAGCTTTCTTT.

The chain links TRBV29-1 to TRBJ2-1; 7 nucleotides match TRBD1. The germline V gene has CDR1 SQVTM and CDR2 ANQGSEA. The CDR3 spans 16 residues. V shed 1 base, J shed 6 bases, and the junction held 12 bases outside the gene matches. In DNA form, the CDR3 reads TGCAGCGTTGAAGTCCCGGCCGAGACAGGGCTCAATGAGCAGTTCTTC. Translation: CSVEVPAETGLNEQFF.

This clonotype was detected a few times. The chain carries TRBV29-1 and TRBJ2-7; D not resolved. The CDR3 spans 10 residues. CDR1 is SQVTM, CDR2 ANQGSEA, per germline. The DNA of the CDR3 is TGCAGTGTTCTCTTAGACGAGCAGTACTTC. It yields the protein CSVLLDEQYF.

Remarks on this clonotype: The CDR3 does not close with the conserved phenylalanine or tryptophan, likely indicating a read error. V is TRBV5-6 and J is TRBJ1-6, with D tentatively TRBD1 (6 bases). The CDR3 runs to 15 residues. Germline CDR1 is SGHDT and CDR2 is YYEEEE. With 8 bases removed from V and 10 bases from J, the gap between germline ends came to 22 bases. The CDR3 sequence: CARCLRQGNGSPLHC. CDR3 in DNA: TGTGCCAGATGCTTGAGGCAGGGGAATGGATCACCCCTCCACTGT.